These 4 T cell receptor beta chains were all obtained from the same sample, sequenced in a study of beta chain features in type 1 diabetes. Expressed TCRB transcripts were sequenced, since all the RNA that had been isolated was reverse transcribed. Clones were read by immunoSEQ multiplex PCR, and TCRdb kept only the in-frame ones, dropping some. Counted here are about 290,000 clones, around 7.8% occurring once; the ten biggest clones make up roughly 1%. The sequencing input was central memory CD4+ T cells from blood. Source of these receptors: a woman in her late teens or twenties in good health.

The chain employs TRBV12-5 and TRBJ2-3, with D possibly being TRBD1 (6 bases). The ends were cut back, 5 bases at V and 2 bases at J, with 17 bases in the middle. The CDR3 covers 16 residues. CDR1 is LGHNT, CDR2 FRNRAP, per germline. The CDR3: CASGTTGRGPTDTQYF. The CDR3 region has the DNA TGTGCTAGTGGTACTACCGGCAGGGGCCCCACAGATACGCAGTATTTT.

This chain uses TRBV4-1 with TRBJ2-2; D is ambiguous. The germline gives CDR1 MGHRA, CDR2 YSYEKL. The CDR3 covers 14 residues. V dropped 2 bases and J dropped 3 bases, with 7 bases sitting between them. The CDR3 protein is CASSQFKYTGELFF. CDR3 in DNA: TGCGCCAGCAGCCAATTTAAGTACACCGGGGAGCTGTTTTTT.

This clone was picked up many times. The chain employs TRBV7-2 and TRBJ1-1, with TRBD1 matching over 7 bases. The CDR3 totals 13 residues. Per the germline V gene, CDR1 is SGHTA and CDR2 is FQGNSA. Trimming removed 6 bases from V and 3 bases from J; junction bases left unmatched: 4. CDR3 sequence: CASSPQGYTEAFF. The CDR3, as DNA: TGTGCCAGCAGTCCACAGGGGTACACTGAAGCTTTCTTT.

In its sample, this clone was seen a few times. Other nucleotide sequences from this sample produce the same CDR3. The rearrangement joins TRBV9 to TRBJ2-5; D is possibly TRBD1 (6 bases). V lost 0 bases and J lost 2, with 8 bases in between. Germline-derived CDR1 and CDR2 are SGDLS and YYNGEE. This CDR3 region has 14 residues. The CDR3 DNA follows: TGTGCCAGCAGCGTAGACCAGGGGCAAGAGACCCAGTACTTC. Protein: CASSVDQGQETQYF. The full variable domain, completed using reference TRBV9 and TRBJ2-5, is DSGVTQTPKHLITATGQRVTLRCSPRSGDLSVYWYQQSLDQGLQFLIQYYNGEERAKGNILERFSAQQFPDLHSELNLSSLELGDSALYFCASSVDQGQETQYFGPGTRLLVL.